These T cell receptor beta chains were read from a single sample in a study of memory CD4+ T cells and cytomegalovirus serostatus. Data came from immunoSEQ multiplex PCR; TCRdb stores just in-frame clones and leaves some out. The sample gives just over 40,000 clones, roughly 77% of which show up once; roughly 0.87% is in the top ten. What was sequenced was memory CD4+ T cells from blood. The origin of the receptors is an adult in good health and CMV-seronegative. Each CDR3 is given with its conserved first and last residue. The order of the fields is V gene, clone size, D gene, J gene, CDR3 protein, CDR3 DNA. D genes are given only for firm matches. Size is stated for part of the rows, as once, few or many counts, or as a class when the clone is expanded.

V: TRBV5-1; size: once; D: -; J: TRBJ1-6; CDR3: CASSLGREGKASSPLHF; DNA: TGCGCCAGCAGCTTGGGTAGGGAAGGGAAAGCCTCCTCACCCCTCCACTTT
V: TRBV20-1; size: few; D: -; J: TRBJ1-1; CDR3: CSARDQSLAFF; DNA: TGCAGTGCTAGAGATCAGTCGCTAGCTTTCTTT
V: TRBV5-1; size: -; D: TRBD1; J: TRBJ2-3; CDR3: CASSLEGTGIRDTQYF; DNA: TGCGCCAGCAGCTTGGAAGGGACAGGGATAAGAGATACGCAGTATTTT
V: TRBV13; size: once; D: TRBD1; J: TRBJ1-1; CDR3: CASSMSGTGATEAFF; DNA: TGTGCCAGCAGCATGTCCGGGACAGGGGCCACTGAAGCTTTCTTT
V: TRBV11-2; size: -; D: TRBD2; J: TRBJ2-5; CDR3: CASSLYLAAATQYF; DNA: TGTGCCAGCAGCTTATACCTAGCGGCGGCGACCCAGTACTTC
V: TRBV30; size: -; D: TRBD2; J: TRBJ2-4; CDR3: CAWSARLAGVRGAKNIQYF; DNA: TGTGCCTGGAGTGCGAGACTAGCGGGGGTTCGGGGAGCCAAAAACATTCAGTACTTC
V: TRBV10-3; size: few; D: -; J: TRBJ1-5; CDR3: CAISEGEGQPQHF; DNA: TGTGCCATCAGTGAGGGGGAGGGTCAGCCCCAGCATTTT
V: TRBV30; size: -; D: -; J: TRBJ1-4; CDR3: CAWSHPTASGLMFF; DNA: TGTGCCTGGAGCCATCCCACGGCTTCTGGATTGATGTTTTTT
V: TRBV18; size: -; D: -; J: TRBJ2-7; CDR3: CASSPPGDLPEQYF; DNA: TGTGCCAGCTCACCACCGGGGGATCTCCCCGAGCAGTACTTC
V: TRBV11-2; size: -; D: TRBD1; J: TRBJ1-1; CDR3: CASSLDLATGRGTEAFF; DNA: TGTGCCAGCAGCTTAGATCTGGCGACAGGGAGAGGCACTGAAGCTTTCTTT
V: TRBV9; size: -; D: -; J: TRBJ1-5; CDR3: CASSPTDSPQPQHF; DNA: TGTGCCAGCAGCCCAACGGACAGTCCTCAGCCCCAGCATTTT
V: TRBV19; size: few; D: TRBD1; J: TRBJ1-1; CDR3: CASSPSTGALNTEAFF; DNA: TGTGCCAGTAGTCCCAGCACAGGGGCCCTGAACACTGAAGCTTTCTTT
V: TRBV29-1; size: -; D: -; J: TRBJ1-2; CDR3: CSAKIGGNYGYTF; DNA: TGCAGCGCCAAGATTGGGGGTAACTATGGCTACACCTTC
V: TRBV27; size: -; D: -; J: TRBJ1-6; CDR3: CASSGGIFSPLHF; DNA: TGTGCCAGCTCTGGGGGCATTTTTTCACCCCTCCACTTT
V: TRBV7-9; size: -; D: -; J: TRBJ2-3; CDR3: CASSSGWAVTDTQYF; DNA: TGTGCCAGCAGCTCGGGTTGGGCCGTCACAGATACGCAGTATTTT
V: TRBV6-6; size: once; D: -; J: TRBJ1-1; CDR3: CASSFSWAGNTEAFF; DNA: TGTGCCAGCAGTTTTAGTTGGGCCGGGAACACTGAAGCTTTCTTT
V: TRBV28; size: -; D: TRBD1; J: TRBJ1-4; CDR3: CASSLFGTGPIKLFF; DNA: TGTGCCAGCAGTTTATTCGGGACAGGGCCCATAAAACTGTTTTTT
V: TRBV7-8; size: -; D: -; J: TRBJ1-2; CDR3: CASSPGGGLGGYTF; DNA: TGTGCCAGCAGCCCCGGGGGGGGGCTAGGGGGCTACACCTTC
V: TRBV7-3; size: few; D: -; J: TRBJ1-1; CDR3: CASSLSWERAFF; DNA: TGTGCCAGCAGCTTAAGTTGGGAGAGGGCTTTCTTT
V: TRBV7-9; size: -; D: -; J: TRBJ1-4; CDR3: CASSLGSYGGNEKLFF; DNA: TGTGCCAGCAGCTTAGGCAGTTACGGAGGTAATGAAAAACTGTTTTTT
V: TRBV4-2; size: -; D: -; J: TRBJ2-7; CDR3: CASSQDRDFYEQYF; DNA: TGTGCCAGCAGCCAAGATCGGGACTTCTACGAGCAGTACTTC
V: TRBV30; size: -; D: -; J: TRBJ2-1; CDR3: CAWMKRRPEQFF; DNA: TGTGCCTGGATGAAGCGCCGACCGGAGCAGTTCTTC
V: TRBV19; size: -; D: TRBD2; J: TRBJ2-5; CDR3: CASSIPSAGRETQYF; DNA: TGTGCCAGTAGTATTCCCTCAGCGGGGAGGGAGACCCAGTACTTC
V: TRBV5-4; size: -; D: TRBD2; J: TRBJ2-5; CDR3: CASSLGGGGSVETQYF; DNA: TGTGCCAGCAGCTTGGGAGGCGGGGGGTCCGTAGAGACCCAGTACTTC
V: TRBV7-2; size: -; D: -; J: TRBJ2-7; CDR3: CASSPRTGDEQYF; DNA: TGTGCCAGCAGCCCAAGGACCGGGGACGAGCAGTACTTC
V: TRBV6-5; size: -; D: -; J: TRBJ1-1; CDR3: CASSPPGQPSSGAFF; DNA: TGTGCCAGCAGTCCCCCTGGCCAGCCCTCCTCGGGAGCTTTCTTT
V: TRBV27; size: -; D: TRBD2; J: TRBJ2-1; CDR3: CASSSTSGGAINEQFF; DNA: TGTGCCAGCAGTTCGACTAGCGGGGGGGCGATCAATGAGCAGTTCTTC
V: TRBV7-2; size: few; D: -; J: TRBJ2-7; CDR3: CASSLWAASSYEQYF; DNA: TGTGCCAGCAGCTTATGGGCGGCCAGCTCCTACGAGCAGTACTTC
V: TRBV2; size: -; D: -; J: TRBJ1-1; CDR3: CASIPLGWDTEAFF; DNA: TGTGCCAGCATCCCATTGGGGTGGGACACTGAAGCTTTCTTT
V: TRBV2; size: -; D: -; J: TRBJ2-3; CDR3: CASSERGREITDTQYF; DNA: TGTGCCAGCAGTGAAAGGGGGCGGGAAATCACAGATACGCAGTATTTT
V: TRBV9; size: -; D: -; J: TRBJ1-4; CDR3: CASSVAGAPGEKLFF; DNA: TGTGCCAGCAGCGTAGCCGGGGCCCCGGGAGAAAAACTGTTTTTT
V: TRBV5-8; size: once; D: TRBD2; J: TRBJ2-5; CDR3: CASSPGLAGSETQYF; DNA: TGTGCCAGCAGCCCGGGACTAGCGGGGTCAGAGACCCAGTACTTC
V: TRBV7-9; size: -; D: TRBD2; J: TRBJ2-3; CDR3: CASSLERGLSTDTQYF; DNA: TGTGCCAGCAGCTTAGAGCGGGGATTGAGCACAGATACGCAGTATTTT
V: TRBV29-1; size: -; D: -; J: TRBJ1-2; CDR3: CSVEGGFPNYGYTF; DNA: TGCAGCGTTGAAGGTGGTTTTCCCAACTATGGCTACACCTTC
V: TRBV7-9; size: -; D: TRBD1; J: TRBJ1-2; CDR3: CASSSRQGFGYGYTF; DNA: TGTGCCAGCAGCTCAAGACAGGGTTTCGGCTATGGCTACACCTTC
V: TRBV19; size: -; D: TRBD1; J: TRBJ2-5; CDR3: CASSRTGVGETQYF; DNA: TGTGCCAGTAGTAGGACAGGGGTTGGAGAGACCCAGTACTTC
V: TRBV2; size: -; D: -; J: TRBJ1-5; CDR3: CASSQLEFNINEPQHF; DNA: TGTGCCAGCAGTCAACTGGAATTCAACATCAACGAGCCCCAGCATTTT
V: TRBV19; size: -; D: -; J: TRBJ2-1; CDR3: CASSIDQSGRQFF; DNA: TGTGCCAGTAGTATAGATCAAAGCGGCAGGCAGTTCTTC
V: TRBV11-2; size: -; D: TRBD1; J: TRBJ1-3; CDR3: CASSSTGTGGTIYF; DNA: TGTGCCAGCAGCTCCACAGGGACAGGCGGCACCATATATTTT
V: TRBV6-6; size: -; D: -; J: TRBJ2-5; CDR3: CASSVTGIRQETQYF; DNA: TGTGCCAGCAGTGTCACAGGGATACGCCAAGAGACCCAGTACTTC
V: TRBV5-4; size: -; D: TRBD2; J: TRBJ2-5; CDR3: CASSGRTSGQETQYF; DNA: TGTGCCAGCAGCGGCCGGACTAGCGGTCAAGAGACCCAGTACTTC
V: TRBV5-1; size: -; D: -; J: TRBJ2-1; CDR3: CASLNQNDNEQFF; DNA: TGCGCCAGCTTGAACCAGAACGACAATGAGCAGTTCTTC
V: TRBV6-1; size: few; D: TRBD1; J: TRBJ1-5; CDR3: CASRNTGGGNQPQHF; DNA: TGTGCCAGCAGGAACACAGGGGGCGGCAATCAGCCCCAGCATTTT
V: TRBV5-5; size: -; D: -; J: TRBJ1-2; CDR3: CASRPDRYSPYGYTF; DNA: TGTGCCAGCAGACCCGACAGATACTCTCCCTATGGCTACACCTTC